This TCR beta chain was obtained from a study of blood T cells in healthy people across ages. Study results and caveats: There were more naive CD4+ cells and higher diversity in long-lived donors than in aged donors.

The authors ran a second PCR of roughly 7 to 11 cycles using a sample-barcoded 5' primer and a J-beta primer mix. TCRdb passed the 5' RACE reads through MiXCR, listing each CDR3 protein once. Of 720,000 or so distinct CDR3 sequences in the sample, less than 45% were seen once. This clonotype was counted between two and nine times. Its specificity is not known. This sequence was found in a man aged 80 or over in good health. The sequenced sample was blood.

CDR3 nucleotide sequence: TGCGCCAGCAGCCAAGATTGGGATACGCAGTATTTT. Translating it yields CASSQDWDTQYF. V and J are TRBV4-3 and TRBJ2-3; no firm D call. The CDR3 is made up of 12 amino acids. Trimming removed 0 bases at V and 6 bases at J, with 4 bases between. Germline loops: CDR1 LGHNA, CDR2 YSLEER.